One sample yielded the 18 T cell receptor beta chains listed below, sequenced in a study of identical twins. MiXCR, run by TCRdb on the 5' RACE reads, gives a single entry per CDR3 protein. The sample lists hundreds of thousands of distinct CDR3 sequences; 7.1% were seen once. The same data also went into a second study, on yellow fever vaccine responses in identical twins.

Sequenced sample: PBMCs. Source of these receptors: a woman under 30 in good health.

This clonotype has at least ten counts. This chain connects TRBV4-1 to TRBJ1-4; no clear D. This CDR3 has 17 amino acids. Germline V gene lookup returns CDR1 MGHRA and CDR2 YSYEKL. V was shortened by 2 bases and J by 0 bases, with 13 bases between the two germline ends. DNA for the CDR3: TGCGCCAGCAGCCAATTTGCCACGCGGACAACTAATGAAAAACTGTTTTTT. Protein: CASSQFATRTTNEKLFF.

V gene TRBV6-1 combines with J gene TRBJ2-2; D not resolved. This CDR3 is built from 10 residues. Trimming removed 10 bases from V and 4 bases from J, with 4 bases in between. Germline V lookup: CDR1 MNHNS, CDR2 SASEGT. The CDR3 protein is CAIFTGELFF. The CDR3 DNA follows: TGTGCCATCTTCACCGGGGAGCTGTTTTTT.

The chain employs TRBV20-1 and TRBJ2-1; 8 bases align to TRBD1. Trimming took 6 bases from V and 6 from J; bases not matched to a gene: 10. The CDR3 totals 14 residues. Looked up from germline, CDR1 is DFQATT and CDR2 is SNEGSKA (reference sequence). CDR3 nucleotides: TGCAGTGCAACCGACAGGGGAATCCTCAATGAGCAGTTCTTC. Protein sequence: CSATDRGILNEQFF.

This clonotype was counted only a few times. The rearrangement links TRBV10-3 to TRBJ2-3; no firm D call. The CDR3 is 14 residues long. V lost 4 bases and J 0 bases, leaving 8 bases between the germline ends. CDR1 is ENHRY, CDR2 SYGVKD, per germline. The CDR3 DNA reads TGTGCCATCAGTGCCCAGACTAGCACAGATACGCAGTATTTT. It translates to CAISAQTSTDTQYF.

The chain has TRBV12-3 or TRBV12-4 and TRBJ1-5, with 10 bases fitting TRBD1. CDR3 length equals 15 residues. V shed 5 bases and J 4 bases; nucleotides not matched to a gene: 5. CDR3 loop: CASSRQGAMNQPQHF. CDR3 DNA: TGTGCCAGCAGTCGACAGGGGGCGATGAATCAGCCCCAGCATTTT.

The chain recombines TRBV11-2 with TRBJ2-3, with 8 bases lining up with TRBD1. V lost 5 bases, J lost 6 bases, and 16 bases stayed unmatched. Per the germline V gene, CDR1 is SGHAT and CDR2 is FQNNGV. This CDR3 has 17 amino acids. CDR3: CASSNTFPRTGLDTQYF. The CDR3 DNA sequence: TGTGCCAGCAGCAATACCTTTCCCCGGACAGGGCTCGATACGCAGTATTTT.

The V and J genes are TRBV28 and TRBJ2-4; D not certain. The CDR3 extends over 14 amino acids. Germline loops: CDR1 MDHEN, CDR2 SYDVKM. Trimming shortened V by 7 bases and J by 0 bases, and 10 bases separated the two germline ends. The CDR3: CASTLAIAKNIQYF. Here the CDR3 DNA reads TGTGCCAGCACCTTGGCCATAGCCAAAAACATTCAGTACTTC.

This clonotype appeared many times. V gene TRBV4-2 combines with J gene TRBJ2-1; 7 nucleotides align to TRBD2. Per the germline V gene, CDR1 is LGHNA and CDR2 is YNFKEQ. The CDR3 extends over 17 amino acids. Losses at the gene ends were 0 bases for V and 3 bases for J; bases not matched to a gene: 8. The CDR3 DNA reads TGTGCCAGCAGCCAAGATGCTGTGGGCGGGAGCTACAATGAGCAGTTCTTC. Protein sequence: CASSQDAVGGSYNEQFF.

This clonotype was seen ten or more times. V is TRBV5-1 and J is TRBJ2-1; the D gene is possibly TRBD1 (6 bases). Trimming pared 6 bases from V and 2 bases from J, leaving 9 bases between. There are 13 residues in the CDR3. In germline, CDR1 is SGHRS, CDR2 YFSETQ. This chain's CDR3 is CASTQGTYNEQFF. The CDR3 coding sequence is TGCGCCAGCACACAGGGTACCTACAATGAGCAGTTCTTC.

In regard to this clonotype: Relative to the germline gene, one junction end is altered; a read error may explain this. The CDR3 DNA sequence: TGCTGTGCTAGAAGAGTGTTAGCGGGGGGGCCCGATGAGCAGTTCTTC. Protein: CCARRVLAGGPDEQFF. The chain links TRBV20-1 to TRBJ2-1; 11 bases are shared with TRBD2. The CDR3 consists of 16 residues. Germline V gene data show CDR1 as DFQATT and CDR2 as SNEGSKA (reference sequence).

This clonotype was seen only a few times. This chain joins TRBV6-2 or TRBV6-3 and TRBJ2-1; 10 bases are a match to TRBD2. Germline loops: CDR1 MNHEY, CDR2 SVGEGT. CDR3 length equals 17 residues. The trim removed 2 bases at V and 7 bases at J, leaving 11 bases unmatched. The CDR3 bases are TGTGCCAGCAGTTACCCCAGCGGGGGGGGATACTATAATGAGCAGTTCTTC. It codes for CASSYPSGGGYYNEQFF.

The gene calls are TRBV5-5 and TRBJ2-1, with 8 bases aligning to TRBD1. Germline values: CDR1 SGHKS, CDR2 YYEKEE (reference sequence). The trim removed 3 bases at V and 0 bases at J, leaving 5 bases unmatched. This CDR3 is built from 16 residues. CDR3 DNA: TGTGCCAGCAGCTCCCGGACAGGGAGCTCCTACAATGAGCAGTTCTTC. The encoded protein is CASSSRTGSSYNEQFF.

The chain is built from TRBV20-1 and TRBJ2-3; D gene uncertain. Germline values: CDR1 DFQATT, CDR2 SNEGSKA (reference sequence). V was trimmed by 0 bases and J by 0 bases, leaving 10 bases between them. The CDR3 runs 15 residues. CDR3 bases: TGCAGTGCTAGAGATAATCTAGTAAGCACAGATACGCAGTATTTT. It yields the protein CSARDNLVSTDTQYF.

This clonotype was counted many times. The chain couples TRBV5-6 to TRBJ2-7; D is possibly TRBD1 (6 bases). The V end lost 0 bases, the J end lost 2 bases, and 18 bases lay between the germline ends. Germline CDR1 reads SGHDT; CDR2 reads YYEEEE. The CDR3 is 17 residues long. The CDR3 loop reads CASSLAQGIGLPYEQYV. CDR3 coding DNA: TGTGCCAGCAGCTTGGCACAGGGCATCGGATTACCCTACGAGCAGTACGTC.

The sample holds a few counts of this clonotype. The J gene is TRBJ2-7, the V gene TRBV11-1; no clear D. The CDR3 loop spans 13 amino acids. Between the trimmed V and J ends, which lost 2 bases and 12 bases, there was a span of 17 bases. Germline loops: CDR1 SGHAT, CDR2 FQDESV (reference sequence). The CDR3 loop reads CASSLSHGTSPYV. The CDR3 DNA reads as TGTGCCAGCAGCTTAAGTCACGGAACCTCCCCGTACGTC.

This clonotype was seen a few times. The rearrangement uses TRBV12-3 or TRBV12-4 and TRBJ1-2, with 8 bases fitting TRBD1. This CDR3 has 15 amino acids. J lost 2 bases, V lost 5 bases, and 7 bases had no gene match. The CDR3, as DNA: TGTGCCAGCAGTCCCCGGACAGGGACCAACTATGGCTACACCTTC. This gives the protein CASSPRTGTNYGYTF.

Turning to this clonotype: The junction departs from germline at one end; a sequencing error may be responsible. The chain employs TRBV5-1 and TRBJ2-7; 8 positions agree with TRBD1. Germline V gene lookup returns CDR1 SGHRS and CDR2 YFSETQ. There are 14 residues in the CDR3. CDR3 sequence (DNA): TGCGCCTGCAGCTTCCTGGACAGGGACTACGAGCAGTACTTC. Protein product: CACSFLDRDYEQYF.

This clonotype was recorded many times. The chain couples TRBV9 to TRBJ2-5, with unresolved D. V lost 0 bases to trimming and J lost 2 bases, with 14 bases between them. The CDR3 has 16 amino acids. Germline V gene sequence: CDR1 SGDLS, CDR2 YYNGEE. The chain's CDR3 is CASSVGDKDPQETQYF. The CDR3 nucleotides read TGTGCCAGCAGCGTAGGAGACAAAGACCCGCAAGAGACCCAGTACTTC.